Presented here are 8 T cell receptor beta chains from one specimen sequenced in a study of beta chain features in type 1 diabetes. Antigens for these TCRs are unknown. The whole isolated RNA underwent reverse transcription, so sequencing captured expressed TCRB transcripts. Using immunoSEQ multiplex PCR, the repertoire was profiled, and TCRdb retains in-frame clones only, with some absent. The sample records about 740,000 clones, around an eighth being singletons. Points from the study as a whole: For Type 1 diabetes patients, all four CD4+ subsets carried TCRB CDR3s that were moderately but significantly shorter.

Input material: naive CD4+ T cells from blood. These receptors all stem from a man aged 18 to 29 with type 1 diabetes.

This clone was recorded only once. This chain connects TRBV5-1 to TRBJ1-4; D is possibly TRBD1 (5 bases). V lost 4 bases and J 1 base, leaving 14 bases between the germline ends. This CDR3 contains 16 residues. The germline gives CDR1 SGHRS, CDR2 YFSETQ. The chain's CDR3 is CASSGSGQGTNEKLFF. The CDR3 nucleotides are TGCGCCAGCAGCGGGTCCGGGCAGGGAACTAATGAAAAACTGTTTTTT.

The chain is built from TRBV29-1 and TRBJ2-5; 10 bases map to TRBD2. J gave up 4 bases and V 1 base, and 9 bases lay outside the gene matches. The CDR3 consists of 16 residues. CDR1 is SQVTM, CDR2 ANQGSEA, per germline. CDR3 in amino acids: CSVEGASGGLRETQYF. The CDR3 region has the DNA TGCAGCGTTGAAGGGGCTAGCGGGGGTTTAAGAGAGACCCAGTACTTC.

The chain couples TRBV4-1 to TRBJ2-5; perhaps TRBD1 as D (5 bases). This CDR3 has 19 residues. CDR1 MGHRA and CDR2 YSYEKL come from the germline V gene. V lost 3 bases and J 4 bases, leaving 27 bases between the germline ends. CDR3 protein: CASSQARGAKGSPTETQYF. The CDR3, as DNA: TGCGCCAGCAGCCAGGCCCGTGGGGCTAAAGGGTCCCCCACAGAGACCCAGTACTTC.

This clone appeared a few times. The chain is built from TRBV6-1 and TRBJ1-2; D is unclear. CDR1 is MNHNS, CDR2 SASEGT, per germline. The CDR3 loop spans 11 amino acids. V was trimmed by 11 bases and J by 5 bases, leaving 12 bases between them. CDR3 nucleotides: TGTGCCTACGGCTTGAAGTATGGCTACACCTTC. Its protein product is CAYGLKYGYTF.

This clone showed up just a few times. The chain couples TRBV11-2 to TRBJ2-3, with D possibly being TRBD1 (6 bases). Deletions cut 1 base from V and 2 bases from J, with 10 bases between. Germline CDR1 SGHAT, CDR2 FQNNGV. CDR3 size: 15 residues. In nucleotides, the CDR3 is TGTGCCAGCAGCTTAGGTGCAGGGGACACAGATACGCAGTATTTT. This sequence encodes CASSLGAGDTDTQYF.

This clone showed up just a few times. In DNA, the CDR3 is TGTGCCAGTACGCTAGCGGGGGGGCGGGCAGATACGCAGTATTTT. Its protein product is CASTLAGGRADTQYF. J is TRBJ2-3 and V is TRBV19; TRBD2 agrees at 12 bases. This CDR3 has 15 amino acids. V lost 7 bases and J lost 4; bases outside the gene matches: 6. From germline, CDR1 is LNHDA and CDR2 SQIVND (reference sequence).

The chain couples TRBV7-2 to TRBJ1-5, with TRBD1 as a possible D gene (6 bases). From germline, CDR1 is SGHTA and CDR2 FQGNSA. V was cut by 0 bases and J by 3 bases, with 12 bases left in between. The CDR3 consists of 16 residues. CDR3 region: CASSLAPGGNNQPQHF. The CDR3 nucleotides are TGTGCCAGCAGCTTAGCGCCGGGGGGCAACAATCAGCCCCAGCATTTT.

The J gene is TRBJ1-2, the V gene TRBV4-1; 8 nucleotides align to TRBD1. Per the germline V gene, CDR1 is MGHRA and CDR2 is YSYEKL. The V segment lost 1 base and the J segment 1 base; nucleotides outside the gene matches: 2. This CDR3 has 15 residues. CDR3 sequence reads: CASSQATGVNYGYTF. In DNA form, the CDR3 reads TGCGCCAGCAGCCAAGCGACAGGGGTTAACTATGGCTACACCTTC.